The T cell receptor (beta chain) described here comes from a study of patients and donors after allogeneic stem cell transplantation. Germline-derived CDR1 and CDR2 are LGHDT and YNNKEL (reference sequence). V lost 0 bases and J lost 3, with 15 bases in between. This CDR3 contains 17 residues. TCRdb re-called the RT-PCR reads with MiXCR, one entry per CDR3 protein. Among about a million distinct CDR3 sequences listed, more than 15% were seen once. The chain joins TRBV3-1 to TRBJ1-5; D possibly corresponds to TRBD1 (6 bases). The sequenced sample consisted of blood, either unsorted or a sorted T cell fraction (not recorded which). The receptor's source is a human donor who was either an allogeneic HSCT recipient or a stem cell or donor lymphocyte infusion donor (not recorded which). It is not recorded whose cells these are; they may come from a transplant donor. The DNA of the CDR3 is TGTGCCAGCAGCCAAGAAGGGGGTCGGGTTTTCAATCAGCCCCAGCATTTT. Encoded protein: CASSQEGGRVFNQPQHF.